The 16 T cell receptor beta chains given below trace back to one sample, sequenced in a study of OX40 agonist ivuxolimab in advanced cancers. TCRdb's table, derived via immunoSEQ multiplex PCR, lists solely in-frame clones and lacks some. The data contain roughly 29,000 clones, 84% of them singletons. The sequenced sample was CD4+ or CD8+ T cells sorted from blood, obtained in a trial of the OX40 agonist ivuxolimab. The receptors come from an adult with an advanced solid tumor such as melanoma, head and neck, liver or kidney cancer.

This clone appeared once. This chain uses TRBV11-3 with TRBJ2-7, with D possibly called TRBD1 or TRBD2 (5 bases each). The CDR3 runs to 13 residues. Deletions cut 5 bases from V and 2 bases from J, with 10 bases between. CDR1 is SGHNT and CDR2 is YENEEA in the germline V gene. The DNA for the CDR3 is TGTGCCAGCAGCGTGGGACGGACCTACGAGCAGTACTTC. Protein sequence: CASSVGRTYEQYF. Together with reference TRBV11-3 and TRBJ2-7, the CDR3 gives the full variable domain: EAGVVQSPRYKIIEKKQPVAFWCNPISGHNTLYWYLQNLGQGPELLIRYENEEAVDDSQLPKDRFSAERLKGVDSTLKIQPAELGDSAVYLCASSVGRTYEQYFGPGTRLTVT.

The gene calls are TRBV27 and TRBJ1-5; D might be TRBD1 (6 bases). The V gene's germline CDR1 is MNHEY and CDR2 SMNVEV (reference sequence). The length of the CDR3 is 13 residues. V lost 7 bases to trimming and J lost 4 bases, with 11 bases between them. The CDR3 spells CASTTGPNQPQHF. CDR3 DNA sequence: TGTGCCAGCACTACAGGGCCAAATCAGCCCCAGCATTTT.

The V gene is TRBV11-3, the J gene TRBJ2-5; TRBD1 matches 7 bases. This CDR3 spans 15 amino acids. Per germline, CDR1 SGHNT and CDR2 YENEEA. Trimming took 3 bases from V and 5 from J; bases not matched to a gene: 9. CDR3 protein: CASSFRQGVWETQYF. Written as DNA, the CDR3 is TGTGCCAGCAGCTTCCGACAGGGTGTATGGGAGACCCAGTACTTC. Based on the CDR3 plus reference TRBV11-3 and TRBJ2-5, the full variable domain is EAGVVQSPRYKIIEKKQPVAFWCNPISGHNTLYWYLQNLGQGPELLIRYENEEAVDDSQLPKDRFSAERLKGVDSTLKIQPAELGDSAVYLCASSFRQGVWETQYFGPGTRLLVL.

V is TRBV5-1 and J is TRBJ2-7; the D is unclear. Germline V gene data show CDR1 as SGHRS and CDR2 as YFSETQ. This CDR3 spans 11 amino acids. Trimming stripped 0 bases from V and 5 bases from J, with 3 bases between. DNA of the CDR3: TGCGCCAGCAGCTTGGGTGACGAGCAGTACTTC. Translation gives CASSLGDEQYF. Filled out from reference TRBV5-1 and TRBJ2-7, the complete variable domain reads KAGVTQTPRYLIKTRGQQVTLSCSPISGHRSVSWYQQTPGQGLQFLFEYFSETQRNKGNFPGRFSGRQFSNSRSEMNVSTLELGDSALYLCASSLGDEQYFGPGTRLTVT.

This chain uses TRBV2 with TRBJ2-7; 8 bases are shared with TRBD2. Trimming cost V 2 bases and J 6 bases; bases outside gene matches: 6. The CDR3 spans 14 residues. The germline V gene encodes CDR1 SNHLY and CDR2 FYNNEI. CDR3: CASSEYGGALEQYF. CDR3 DNA: TGTGCCAGCAGTGAATACGGGGGGGCGCTCGAGCAGTACTTC. Variable domain in full (rest from reference TRBV2 and TRBJ2-7): EPEVTQTPSHQVTQMGQEVILRCVPISNHLYFYWYRQILGQKVEFLVSFYNNEISEKSEIFDDQFSVERPDGSNFTLKIRSTKLEDSAMYFCASSEYGGALEQYFGPGTRLTVT.

The chain couples TRBV7-9 to TRBJ1-5, with D possibly being TRBD1 (5 bases). This CDR3 has 15 residues. Germline CDR1 and CDR2: SEHNR and FQNEAQ (reference sequence). V lost 5 bases and J 4 bases, leaving 15 bases between the germline ends. The CDR3 spells CASSPLAGINQPQHF. Written as DNA, the CDR3 is TGTGCCAGCAGCCCCCTGGCAGGGATAAATCAGCCCCAGCATTTT.

The chain links TRBV4-1 to TRBJ1-1; D unresolved. Trimming pared 4 bases from V and 1 base from J, leaving 10 bases between. CDR1 MGHRA and CDR2 YSYEKL come from the germline V gene. The CDR3 totals 14 residues. The CDR3 DNA follows: TGCGCCAGCAGCCCAGCTAGACCGAACACTGAAGCTTTCTTT. It is translated as CASSPARPNTEAFF.

V and J are TRBV9 and TRBJ2-3, with D unclear. The germline gives CDR1 SGDLS, CDR2 YYNGEE. V lost 4 bases and J 5 bases, leaving 11 bases between the germline ends. The CDR3 contains 13 residues. CDR3 DNA sequence: TGTGCCAGCAGCCCCCCTAGATTAGATACGCAGTATTTT. It codes for CASSPPRLDTQYF.

In DNA form, the CDR3 reads TGTGCCAGCAGCTTGGCCTCGGGACAGGTTGCCAACGAGCAGTACTTC. Translated: CASSLASGQVANEQYF. The gene calls are TRBV5-6 and TRBJ2-7; 8 bases fit TRBD1. CDR1 is SGHDT and CDR2 is YYEEEE in the germline V gene. This CDR3 contains 16 residues. The J segment lost 5 bases and the V segment lost 0 bases, leaving 10 bases of the junction unmatched. Variable domain in full (rest from reference TRBV5-6 and TRBJ2-7): DAGVTQSPTHLIKTRGQQVTLRCSPKSGHDTVSWYQQALGQGPQFIFQYYEEEERQRGNFPDRFSGHQFPNYSSELNVNALLLGDSALYLCASSLASGQVANEQYFGPGTRLTVT.

The chain joins TRBV11-1 to TRBJ2-7; maybe TRBD2 (7 bases). The CDR3 sequence is 15 residues long. Germline V gives CDR1 SGHAT, CDR2 FQDESV (reference sequence). Trimming took off 4 bases at V and 2 bases at J, with 15 bases between the two ends. CDR3 region: CASSSGGGPTYEQYF. CDR3 nucleotide sequence: TGTGCCAGCAGCTCGGGCGGGGGCCCAACCTACGAGCAGTACTTC.

CDR3 in DNA: TGTGCCAGCAGCTTGGGACAGGGAGTCGAAAAACTGTTTTTT. Translated, it gives CASSLGQGVEKLFF. This sequence joins TRBV7-9 and TRBJ1-4; 9 positions agree with TRBD1. The CDR3 runs to 14 residues. Losses at the gene ends were 3 bases for V and 8 bases for J; bases not matched to a gene: 4. CDR1 SEHNR and CDR2 FQNEAQ come from the germline V gene (reference sequence).

The gene calls are TRBV2 and TRBJ1-2; D ambiguous. Trimming shortened V by 1 base and J by 6 bases, and 6 bases separated the two germline ends. This CDR3 spans 12 amino acids. Per germline, CDR1 SNHLY and CDR2 FYNNEI. The CDR3 DNA follows: TGTGCCAGCAGTGAAGTCGAACATGGCTACACCTTC. This gives the protein CASSEVEHGYTF.

The gene calls are TRBV19 and TRBJ1-4, with D tentatively TRBD1 (6 bases). Per the germline V gene, CDR1 is LNHDA and CDR2 is SQIVND (reference sequence). The CDR3 runs to 15 residues. V gave up 2 bases and J gave up 5 bases, with 12 bases separating them. The CDR3 region is CASSIYLGGNEKLFF. The CDR3 nucleotides read TGTGCCAGTAGTATATATTTAGGGGGGAATGAAAAACTGTTTTTT. Based on the CDR3 plus reference TRBV19 and TRBJ1-4, the full variable domain is DGGITQSPKYLFRKEGQNVTLSCEQNLNHDAMYWYRQDPGQGLRLIYYSQIVNDFQKGDIAEGYSVSREKKESFPLTVTSAQKNPTAFYLCASSIYLGGNEKLFFGSGTQLSVL.

The V call is TRBV19, the J call TRBJ2-7; D call uncertain. V lost 3 bases, J lost 0 bases, and 9 bases lay in between. CDR3 size: 14 residues. The germline CDR1 and CDR2 sequences are LNHDA and SQIVND (reference sequence). In nucleotides, the CDR3 is TGTGCCAGTAGTATTGGCATGAACTCCTACGAGCAGTACTTC. Its translation: CASSIGMNSYEQYF.

This chain links TRBV6-6 with TRBJ2-3; a possible D gene is TRBD2 (6 bases). Germline V gives CDR1 MNHNY, CDR2 SVGAGI (reference sequence). The V and J ends lost 6 bases and 6 bases respectively, with 16 bases between them. The CDR3 spans 14 residues. The CDR3 is CASSSGTEGDTQYF. The CDR3 region has the DNA TGTGCCAGCAGCTCCGGGACGGAGGGGGATACGCAGTATTTT.

The chain carries TRBV19 and TRBJ1-5; D is possibly TRBD1 (6 bases). The germline V gene encodes CDR1 LNHDA and CDR2 SQIVND (reference sequence). There are 15 residues in the CDR3. V was clipped by 7 bases and J by 7 bases, with 20 bases between them. Here the CDR3 reads CASTLQQGSGQPQHF. The CDR3 DNA sequence: TGTGCCAGTACCCTCCAACAGGGATCCGGCCAGCCCCAGCATTTT.